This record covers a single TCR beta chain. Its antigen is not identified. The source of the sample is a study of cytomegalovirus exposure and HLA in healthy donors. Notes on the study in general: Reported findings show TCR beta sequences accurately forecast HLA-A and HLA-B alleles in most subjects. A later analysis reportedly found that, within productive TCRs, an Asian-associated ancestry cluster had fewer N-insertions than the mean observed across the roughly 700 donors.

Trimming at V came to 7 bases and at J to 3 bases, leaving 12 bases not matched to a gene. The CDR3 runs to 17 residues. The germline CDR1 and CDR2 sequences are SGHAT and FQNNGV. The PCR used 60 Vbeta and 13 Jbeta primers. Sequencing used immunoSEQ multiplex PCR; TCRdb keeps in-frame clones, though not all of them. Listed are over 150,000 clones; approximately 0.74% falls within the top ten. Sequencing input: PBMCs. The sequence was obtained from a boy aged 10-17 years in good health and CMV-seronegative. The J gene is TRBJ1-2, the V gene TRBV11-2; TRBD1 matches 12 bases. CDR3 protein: CASTPGTGGRWHYGYTF. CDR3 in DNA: TGTGCCAGCACCCCAGGGACAGGGGGCCGGTGGCACTATGGCTACACCTTC. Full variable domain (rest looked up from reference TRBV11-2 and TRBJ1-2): EAGVAQSPRYKIIEKRQSVAFWCNPISGHATLYWYQQILGQGPKLLIQFQNNGVVDDSQLPKDRFSAERLKGVDSTLKIQPAKLEDSAVYLCASTPGTGGRWHYGYTFGSGTRLTVV.